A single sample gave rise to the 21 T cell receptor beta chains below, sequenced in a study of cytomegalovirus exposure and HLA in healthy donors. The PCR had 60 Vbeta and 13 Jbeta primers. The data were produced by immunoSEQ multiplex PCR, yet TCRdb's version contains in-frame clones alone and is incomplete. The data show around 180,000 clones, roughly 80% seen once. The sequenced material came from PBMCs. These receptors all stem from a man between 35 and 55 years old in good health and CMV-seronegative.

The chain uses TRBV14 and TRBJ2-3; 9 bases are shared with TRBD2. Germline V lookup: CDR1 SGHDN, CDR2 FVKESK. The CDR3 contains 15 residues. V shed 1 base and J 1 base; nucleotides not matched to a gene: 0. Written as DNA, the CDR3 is TGTGCCAGCAGCCAAGGGACTAGCGGCACAGATACGCAGTATTTT. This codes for CASSQGTSGTDTQYF.

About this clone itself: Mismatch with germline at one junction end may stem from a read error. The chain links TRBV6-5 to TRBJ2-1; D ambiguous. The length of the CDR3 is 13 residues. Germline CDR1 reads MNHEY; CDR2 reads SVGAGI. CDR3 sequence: CASSQPLGVVPIF. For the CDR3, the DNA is TGTGCCAGCAGTCAGCCTCTCGGAGTGGTCCCGATCTTC.

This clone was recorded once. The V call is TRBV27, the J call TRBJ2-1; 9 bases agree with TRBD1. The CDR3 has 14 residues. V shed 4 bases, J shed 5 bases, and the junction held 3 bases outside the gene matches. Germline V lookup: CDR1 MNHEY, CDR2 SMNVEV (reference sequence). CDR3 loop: CASSSQGANNEQFF. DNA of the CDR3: TGTGCCAGCAGTTCACAGGGGGCAAACAATGAGCAGTTCTTC.

The CDR3 DNA is TGCGCCAGCAGCCAAGCCGGGACAGGGACGAGTGGCTACACCTTC. Translating it yields CASSQAGTGTSGYTF. The V gene is TRBV4-3, the J gene TRBJ1-2, with 9 bases identical to TRBD1. Trimming at V came to 1 base and at J to 7 bases, leaving 7 bases not matched to a gene. CDR3 length: 15 residues. CDR1 is LGHNA, CDR2 YSLEER, per germline.

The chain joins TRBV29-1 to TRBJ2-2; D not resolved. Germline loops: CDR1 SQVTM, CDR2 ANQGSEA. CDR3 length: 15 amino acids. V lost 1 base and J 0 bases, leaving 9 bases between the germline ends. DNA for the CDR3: TGCAGCGTTGAAGGAGGCCGTTCGAACACCGGGGAGCTGTTTTTT. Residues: CSVEGGRSNTGELFF.

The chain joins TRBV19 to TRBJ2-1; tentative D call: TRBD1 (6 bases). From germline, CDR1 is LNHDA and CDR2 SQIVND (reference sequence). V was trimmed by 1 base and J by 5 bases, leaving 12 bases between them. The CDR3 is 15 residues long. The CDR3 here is CASSIAQGIHNEQFF. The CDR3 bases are TGTGCCAGTAGTATAGCTCAGGGGATCCACAATGAGCAGTTCTTC.

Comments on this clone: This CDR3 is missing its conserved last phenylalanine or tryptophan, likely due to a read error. The CDR3 loop is CASSQVGRGAYEQYL. The CDR3 DNA reads TGCGCCAGCAGCCAGGTGGGGCGGGGGGCCTACGAGCAGTACCTC. The chain joins TRBV4-3 to TRBJ2-7; 8 bases are a match to TRBD2. The germline CDR1 and CDR2 sequences are LGHNA and YSLEER. With 3 bases clipped from V and 2 bases from J, the junction kept 6 bases outside the gene matches. The CDR3 runs 15 residues.

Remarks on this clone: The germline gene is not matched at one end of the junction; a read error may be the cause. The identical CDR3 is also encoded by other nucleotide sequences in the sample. This CDR3 reads CASSAGQGVGEQYF. In DNA, the CDR3 is TGCGCCAGCAGTGCGGGACAGGGGGTGGGAGAGCAGTACTTC. The chain recombines TRBV6-5 with TRBJ2-7; 11 bases align to TRBD1. Germline V gene data show CDR1 as MNHEY and CDR2 as SVGAGI. The CDR3 loop spans 14 amino acids.

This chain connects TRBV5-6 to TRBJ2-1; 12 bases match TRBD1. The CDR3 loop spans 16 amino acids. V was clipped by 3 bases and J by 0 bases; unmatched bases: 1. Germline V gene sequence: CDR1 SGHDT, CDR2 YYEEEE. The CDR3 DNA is TGTGCCAGCAGCTGGGACAGGGGGCGCTCCTACAATGAGCAGTTCTTC. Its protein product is CASSWDRGRSYNEQFF.

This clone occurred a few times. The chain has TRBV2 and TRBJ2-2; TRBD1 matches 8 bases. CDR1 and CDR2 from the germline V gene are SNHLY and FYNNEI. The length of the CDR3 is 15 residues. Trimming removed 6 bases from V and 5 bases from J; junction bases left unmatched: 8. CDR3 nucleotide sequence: TGTGCCAGCAGCCCGACAGGGGTAAAAACCGGGGAGCTGTTTTTT. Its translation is CASSPTGVKTGELFF.

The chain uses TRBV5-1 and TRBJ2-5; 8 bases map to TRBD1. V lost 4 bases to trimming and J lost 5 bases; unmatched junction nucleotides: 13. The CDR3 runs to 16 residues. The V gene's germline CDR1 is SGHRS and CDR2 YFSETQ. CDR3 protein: CASSPGQGDPRETQYF. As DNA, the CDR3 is TGCGCCAGCAGCCCCGGACAGGGAGACCCCCGGGAGACCCAGTACTTC.

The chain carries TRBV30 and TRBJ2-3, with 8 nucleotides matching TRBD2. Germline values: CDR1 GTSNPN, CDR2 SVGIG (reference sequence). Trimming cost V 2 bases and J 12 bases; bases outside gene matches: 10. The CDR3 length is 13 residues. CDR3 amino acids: CAWSKAGASAQYF. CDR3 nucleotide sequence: TGTGCCTGGAGTAAAGCGGGAGCGAGCGCACAGTATTTT. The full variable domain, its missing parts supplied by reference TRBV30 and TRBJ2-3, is SQTIHQWPATLVQPVGSPLSLECTVEGTSNPNLYWYRQAAGRGLQLLFYSVGIGQISSEVPQNLSASRPQDRQFILSSKKLLLSDSGFYLCAWSKAGASAQYFGPGTRLTVL.

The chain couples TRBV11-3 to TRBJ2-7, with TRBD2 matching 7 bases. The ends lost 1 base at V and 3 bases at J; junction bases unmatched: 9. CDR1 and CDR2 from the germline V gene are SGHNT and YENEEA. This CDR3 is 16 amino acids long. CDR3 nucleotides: TGTGCCAGCAGCTTAGGGGGCCCGGGACTAAGCTACGAGCAGTACTTC. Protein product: CASSLGGPGLSYEQYF. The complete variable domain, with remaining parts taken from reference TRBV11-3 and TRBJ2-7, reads EAGVVQSPRYKIIEKKQPVAFWCNPISGHNTLYWYLQNLGQGPELLIRYENEEAVDDSQLPKDRFSAERLKGVDSTLKIQPAELGDSAVYLCASSLGGPGLSYEQYFGPGTRLTVT.

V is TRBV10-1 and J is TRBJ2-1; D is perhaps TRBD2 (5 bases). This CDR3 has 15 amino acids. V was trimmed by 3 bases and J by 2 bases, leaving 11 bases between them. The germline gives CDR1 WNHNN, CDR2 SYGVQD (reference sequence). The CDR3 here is CASSDGLSTYNEQFF. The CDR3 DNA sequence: TGCGCCAGCAGTGACGGACTTTCTACCTACAATGAGCAGTTCTTC.

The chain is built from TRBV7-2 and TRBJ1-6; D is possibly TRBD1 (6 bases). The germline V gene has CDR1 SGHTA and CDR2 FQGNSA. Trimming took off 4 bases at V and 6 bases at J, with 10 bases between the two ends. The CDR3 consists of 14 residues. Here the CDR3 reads CASSSQGFNSPLHF. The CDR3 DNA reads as TGTGCCAGCAGCTCGCAGGGGTTTAATTCACCCCTCCACTTT.

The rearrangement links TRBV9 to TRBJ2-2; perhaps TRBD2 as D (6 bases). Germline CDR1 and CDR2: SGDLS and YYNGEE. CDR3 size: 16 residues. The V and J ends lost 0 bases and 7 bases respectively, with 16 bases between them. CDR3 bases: TGTGCCAGCAGCGTAGTGTTGGGGGGACGCGGCGGGGAGCTGTTTTTT. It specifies CASSVVLGGRGGELFF.

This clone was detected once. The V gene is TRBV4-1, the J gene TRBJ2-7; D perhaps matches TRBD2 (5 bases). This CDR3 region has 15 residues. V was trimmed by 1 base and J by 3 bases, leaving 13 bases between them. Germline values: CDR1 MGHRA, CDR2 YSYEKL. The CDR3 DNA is TGCGCCAGCAGCCAAGGAGAGGGTCCCGGCTACGAGCAGTACTTC. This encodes CASSQGEGPGYEQYF.

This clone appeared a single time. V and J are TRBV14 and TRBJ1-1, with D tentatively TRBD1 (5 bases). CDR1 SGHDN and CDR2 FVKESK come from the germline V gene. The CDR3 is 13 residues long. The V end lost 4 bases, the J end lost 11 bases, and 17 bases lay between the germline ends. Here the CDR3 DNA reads TGTGCCAGCAGCCTCCCCAAGGGGCTCCGGGCTTTCTTT. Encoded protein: CASSLPKGLRAFF.

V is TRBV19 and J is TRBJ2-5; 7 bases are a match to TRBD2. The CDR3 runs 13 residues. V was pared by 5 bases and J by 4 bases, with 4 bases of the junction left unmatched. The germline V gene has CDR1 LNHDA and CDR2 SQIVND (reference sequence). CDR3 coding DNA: TGTGCCAGTAGTCCCCAGCGGGGAGAGACCCAGTACTTC. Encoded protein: CASSPQRGETQYF.

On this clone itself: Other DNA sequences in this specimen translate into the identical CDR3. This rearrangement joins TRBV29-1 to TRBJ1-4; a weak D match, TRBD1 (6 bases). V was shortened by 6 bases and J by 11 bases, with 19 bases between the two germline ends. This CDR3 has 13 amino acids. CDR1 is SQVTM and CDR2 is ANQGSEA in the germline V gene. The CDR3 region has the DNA TGCAGCGTCCTATCCCACAGGGACGGGAAACTGTTTTTT. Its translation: CSVLSHRDGKLFF.

CDR3 in DNA: TGTGCCAGCTCACCACTGGGCGGGAGTAGCCACGAGCAGTACTTC. Translation: CASSPLGGSSHEQYF. J is TRBJ2-7 and V is TRBV18, with 7 bases fitting TRBD2. CDR1 KGHSH and CDR2 LQKENI come from the germline V gene. This CDR3 spans 15 amino acids. V trimming: 1 base; J trimming: 5 bases; junction bases outside the gene matches: 8.